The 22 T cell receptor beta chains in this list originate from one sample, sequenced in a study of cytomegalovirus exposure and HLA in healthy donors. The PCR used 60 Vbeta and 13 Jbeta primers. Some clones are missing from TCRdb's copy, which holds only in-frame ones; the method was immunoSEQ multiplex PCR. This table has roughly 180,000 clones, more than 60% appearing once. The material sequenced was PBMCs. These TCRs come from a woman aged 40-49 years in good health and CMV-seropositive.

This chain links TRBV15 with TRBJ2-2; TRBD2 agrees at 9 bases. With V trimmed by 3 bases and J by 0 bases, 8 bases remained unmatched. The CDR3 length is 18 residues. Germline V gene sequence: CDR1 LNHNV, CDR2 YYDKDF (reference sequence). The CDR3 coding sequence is TGTGCCACCAGCAGCATCCAGCTAGCGGGGTCGAACACCGGGGAGCTGTTTTTT. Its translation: CATSSIQLAGSNTGELFF.

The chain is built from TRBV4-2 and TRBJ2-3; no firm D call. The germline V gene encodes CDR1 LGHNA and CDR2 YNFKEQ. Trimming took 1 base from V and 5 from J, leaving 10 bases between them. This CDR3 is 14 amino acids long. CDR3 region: CASSQGSLEDTQYF. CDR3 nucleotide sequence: TGTGCCAGCAGCCAAGGTTCTCTAGAAGATACGCAGTATTTT.

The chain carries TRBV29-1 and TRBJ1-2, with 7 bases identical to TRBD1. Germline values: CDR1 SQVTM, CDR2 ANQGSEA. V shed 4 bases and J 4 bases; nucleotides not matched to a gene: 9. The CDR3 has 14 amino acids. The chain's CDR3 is CSVAPGTASYGYTF. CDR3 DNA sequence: TGCAGCGTTGCCCCAGGGACAGCCTCCTATGGCTACACCTTC. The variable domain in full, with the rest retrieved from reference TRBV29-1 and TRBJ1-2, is SAVISQKPSRDICQRGTSLTIQCQVDSQVTMMFWYRQQPGQSLTLIATANQGSEATYESGFVIDKFPISRPNLTFSTLTVSNMSPEDSSIYLCSVAPGTASYGYTFGSGTRLTVV.

The CDR3 is CASSQVLRLAGDEQFF. CDR3 nucleotides: TGCGCCAGCAGCCAAGTTCTGCGGCTAGCGGGAGATGAGCAGTTCTTC. This sequence joins TRBV4-1 and TRBJ2-1; 10 bases are a match to TRBD2. Germline V CDR1 and CDR2: MGHRA, YSYEKL. With 1 base clipped from V and 8 bases from J, the junction kept 8 bases outside the gene matches. The length of the CDR3 is 16 residues.

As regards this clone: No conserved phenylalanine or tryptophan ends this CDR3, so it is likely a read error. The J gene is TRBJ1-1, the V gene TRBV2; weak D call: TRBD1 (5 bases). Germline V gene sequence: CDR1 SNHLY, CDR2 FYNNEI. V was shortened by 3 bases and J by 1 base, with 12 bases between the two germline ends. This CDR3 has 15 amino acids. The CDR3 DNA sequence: TGTGCCAGCAGTGATATTTGGCAGGGGAACACTGAAGCTTTCCTT. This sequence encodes CASSDIWQGNTEAFL.

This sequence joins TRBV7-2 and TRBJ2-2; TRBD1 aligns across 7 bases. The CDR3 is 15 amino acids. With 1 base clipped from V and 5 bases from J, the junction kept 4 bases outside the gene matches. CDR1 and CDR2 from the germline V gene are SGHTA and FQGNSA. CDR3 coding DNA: TGTGCCAGCAGCTTAGACAGGGGAATAACCGGGGAGCTGTTTTTT. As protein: CASSLDRGITGELFF.

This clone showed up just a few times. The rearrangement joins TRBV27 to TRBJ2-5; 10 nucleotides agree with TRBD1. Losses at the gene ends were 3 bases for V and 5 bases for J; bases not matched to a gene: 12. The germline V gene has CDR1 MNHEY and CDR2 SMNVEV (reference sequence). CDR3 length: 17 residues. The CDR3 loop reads CASSLSGTGALRETQYF. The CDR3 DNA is TGTGCCAGCAGTTTGTCCGGGACAGGGGCCCTCCGGGAGACCCAGTACTTC.

The DNA of the CDR3 is TGTGCCAGCATTGGAGGGACAGGCAACAATCAGCCCCAGCATTTT. Its protein is CASIGGTGNNQPQHF. The chain has TRBV2 and TRBJ1-5, with 8 bases fitting TRBD1. The junction had 8 bases not matched to a gene; V was cut back by 7 bases and J by 3 bases. The germline CDR1 and CDR2 sequences are SNHLY and FYNNEI. The CDR3 spans 15 residues. The variable domain in full, with the rest retrieved from reference TRBV2 and TRBJ1-5, is EPEVTQTPSHQVTQMGQEVILRCVPISNHLYFYWYRQILGQKVEFLVSFYNNEISEKSEIFDDQFSVERPDGSNFTLKIRSTKLEDSAMYFCASIGGTGNNQPQHFGDGTRLSIL.

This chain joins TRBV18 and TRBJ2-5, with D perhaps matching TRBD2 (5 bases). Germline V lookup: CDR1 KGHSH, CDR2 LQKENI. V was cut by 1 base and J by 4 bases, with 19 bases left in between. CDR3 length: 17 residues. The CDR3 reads CASSPQWGRVSGETQYF. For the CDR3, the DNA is TGTGCCAGCTCACCACAATGGGGTAGAGTAAGCGGAGAGACCCAGTACTTC.

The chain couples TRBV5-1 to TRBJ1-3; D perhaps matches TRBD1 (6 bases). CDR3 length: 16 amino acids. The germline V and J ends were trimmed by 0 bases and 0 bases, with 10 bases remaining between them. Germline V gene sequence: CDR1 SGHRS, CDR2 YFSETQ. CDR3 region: CASSLGDRFSGNTIYF. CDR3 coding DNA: TGCGCCAGCAGCTTGGGAGACAGGTTCTCTGGAAACACCATATATTTT.

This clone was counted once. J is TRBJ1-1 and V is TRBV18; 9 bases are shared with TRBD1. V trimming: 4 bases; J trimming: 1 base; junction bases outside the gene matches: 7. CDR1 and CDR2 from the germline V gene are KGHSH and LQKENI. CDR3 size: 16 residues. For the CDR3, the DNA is TGTGCCAGCTCACTATCCGGGACAGGGACGAACACTGAAGCTTTCTTT. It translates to CASSLSGTGTNTEAFF. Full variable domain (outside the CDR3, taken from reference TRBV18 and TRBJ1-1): NAGVMQNPRHLVRRRGQEARLRCSPMKGHSHVYWYRQLPEEGLKFMVYLQKENIIDESGMPKERFSAEFPKEGPSILRIQQVVRGDSAAYFCASSLSGTGTNTEAFFGQGTRLTVV.

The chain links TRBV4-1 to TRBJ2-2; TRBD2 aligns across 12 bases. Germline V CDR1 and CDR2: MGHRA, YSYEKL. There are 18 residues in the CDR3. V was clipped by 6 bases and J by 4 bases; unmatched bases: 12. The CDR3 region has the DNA TGCGCCAGCAGTCACGGACTAGCGGGACCGGGCGGCACCGGGGAGCTGTTTTTT. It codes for CASSHGLAGPGGTGELFF.

The CDR3 DNA is TGCGCCAGCAGCTTAGGACAGGGGCCCTACAATGAGCAGTTCTTC. Its translation: CASSLGQGPYNEQFF. The gene calls are TRBV5-1 and TRBJ2-1; TRBD1 matches at 9 bases. V shed 2 bases and J 2 bases; nucleotides not matched to a gene: 2. This CDR3 region has 15 residues. Germline CDR1 is SGHRS and CDR2 is YFSETQ.

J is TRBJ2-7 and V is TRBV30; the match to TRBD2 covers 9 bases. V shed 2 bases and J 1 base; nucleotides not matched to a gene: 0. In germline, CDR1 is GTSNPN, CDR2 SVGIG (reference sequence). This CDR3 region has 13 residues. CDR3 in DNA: TGTGCCTGGAGTCTAGCGGGATCCTACGAGCAGTACTTC. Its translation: CAWSLAGSYEQYF.

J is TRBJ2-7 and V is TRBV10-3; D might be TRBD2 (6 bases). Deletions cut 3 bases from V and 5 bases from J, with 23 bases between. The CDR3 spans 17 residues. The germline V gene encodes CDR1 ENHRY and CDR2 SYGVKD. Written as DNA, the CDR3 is TGTGCCATCAGTGATCCGTCCCGGGACTCGATTGGGGACGAGCAGTACTTC. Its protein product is CAISDPSRDSIGDEQYF.

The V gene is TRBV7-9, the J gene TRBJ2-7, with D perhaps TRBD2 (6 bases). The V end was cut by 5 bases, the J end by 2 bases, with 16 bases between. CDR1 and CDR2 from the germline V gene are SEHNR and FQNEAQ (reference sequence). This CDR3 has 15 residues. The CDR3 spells CASSPTGLTAYEQYF. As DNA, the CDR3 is TGTGCCAGCAGCCCCACGGGACTGACCGCCTACGAGCAGTACTTC.

The CDR3 here is CASDRDRGLYGYTF. The CDR3 nucleotides read TGTGCCAGCGACCGGGACAGGGGGCTTTATGGCTACACCTTC. V is TRBV6-6 and J is TRBJ1-2, with TRBD1 identical over 12 bases. CDR1 is MNHNY, CDR2 SVGAGI, per germline (reference sequence). CDR3 length: 14 amino acids. J was trimmed by 5 bases and V by 8 bases; bases with no gene match: 6.

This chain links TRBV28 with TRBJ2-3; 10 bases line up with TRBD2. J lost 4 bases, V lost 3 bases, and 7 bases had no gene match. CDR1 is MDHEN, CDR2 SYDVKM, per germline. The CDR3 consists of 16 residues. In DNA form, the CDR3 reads TGTGCCAGCAGTTTTATTAGCGGGGGGCTGGCAGATACGCAGTATTTT. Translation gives CASSFISGGLADTQYF.

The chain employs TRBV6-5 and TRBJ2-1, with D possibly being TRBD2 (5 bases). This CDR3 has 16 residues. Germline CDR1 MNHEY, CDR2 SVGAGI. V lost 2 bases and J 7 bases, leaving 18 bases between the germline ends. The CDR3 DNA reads TGTGCCAGCAGTTACCTGAGGGCCCAAGGAGGTAATGAGCAGTTCTTC. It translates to CASSYLRAQGGNEQFF.

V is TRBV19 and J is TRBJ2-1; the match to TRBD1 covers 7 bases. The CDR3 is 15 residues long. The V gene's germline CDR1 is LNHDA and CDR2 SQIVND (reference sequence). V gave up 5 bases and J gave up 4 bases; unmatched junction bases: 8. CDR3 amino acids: CASSEAAGGYNEQFF. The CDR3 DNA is TGTGCCAGTAGTGAGGCGGCAGGGGGATACAATGAGCAGTTCTTC.

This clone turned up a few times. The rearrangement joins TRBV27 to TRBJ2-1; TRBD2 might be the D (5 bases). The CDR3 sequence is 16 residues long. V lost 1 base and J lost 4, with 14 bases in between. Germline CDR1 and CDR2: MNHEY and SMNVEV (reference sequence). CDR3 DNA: TGTGCCAGCAGTTTATTCGCGGCTAGCTTATACAATGAGCAGTTCTTC. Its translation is CASSLFAASLYNEQFF.

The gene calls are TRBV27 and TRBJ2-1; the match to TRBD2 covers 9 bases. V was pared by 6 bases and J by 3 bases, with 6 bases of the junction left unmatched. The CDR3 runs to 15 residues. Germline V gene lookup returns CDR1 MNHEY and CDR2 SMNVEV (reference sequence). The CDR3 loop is CASRNSGSDYNEQFF. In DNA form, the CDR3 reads TGTGCCAGCAGGAATAGCGGGAGTGACTACAATGAGCAGTTCTTC.